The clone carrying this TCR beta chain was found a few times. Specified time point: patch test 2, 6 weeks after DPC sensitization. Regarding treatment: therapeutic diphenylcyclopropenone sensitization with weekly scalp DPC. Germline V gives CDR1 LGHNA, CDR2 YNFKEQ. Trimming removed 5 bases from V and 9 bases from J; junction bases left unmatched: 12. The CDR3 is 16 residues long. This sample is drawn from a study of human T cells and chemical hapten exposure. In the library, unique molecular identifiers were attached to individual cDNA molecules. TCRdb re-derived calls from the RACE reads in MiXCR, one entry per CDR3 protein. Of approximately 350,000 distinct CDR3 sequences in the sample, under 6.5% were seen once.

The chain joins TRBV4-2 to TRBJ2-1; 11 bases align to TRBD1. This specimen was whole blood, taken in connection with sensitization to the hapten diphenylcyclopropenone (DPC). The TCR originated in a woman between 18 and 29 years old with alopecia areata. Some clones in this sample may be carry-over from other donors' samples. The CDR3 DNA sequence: TGTGCCAGCAGCTCGGACAGGGGGCACCGGGTGGGTGAGCAGTTCTTC. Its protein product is CASSSDRGHRVGEQFF.